This TCR beta chain was found in a study of cytomegalovirus exposure and HLA in healthy donors. Whole-study results and caveats: Listed as cytomegalovirus-associated were 170 or so TCR beta chains. The majority of TCR sequences were rare, yet some public TCRs appeared in many donors. In the analysis, some V segments, TRBV6-2 and TRBV6-3 included, were excluded as indistinguishable.

CDR1 WSHSY and CDR2 SAAADI come from the germline V gene. The CDR3 has 13 amino acids. Trimming pared 10 bases from V and 2 bases from J, leaving 11 bases between. Notes on this clone: The antigen is not known.

The PCR made use of 60 Vbeta and 13 Jbeta primers. Assay used: immunoSEQ multiplex PCR; TCRdb lists only in-frame clones, some missing. The table lists fewer than 200,000 clones, roughly 80% of them singletons, with 4.5% in the top ten. The chain recombines TRBV10-2 with TRBJ2-2; no firm D call. The sample taken for sequencing was PBMCs. This receptor was taken from a woman in her forties or fifties in good health and CMV-seropositive. The DNA of the CDR3 is TGCGCCACCCGACAACTCAACACCGGGGAGCTGTTTTTT. As protein: CATRQLNTGELFF.